This TCR beta chain came from a study of blood T cell repertoires in COVID-19. Overall study context: Collection of acute and convalescent COVID-19 samples took place in the United States, Italy and Spain. T cells, B-cell-depleted T cells, or PBMCs provided the cDNA or gDNA that served as material.

Methods used by the authors: Quantification of nucleated cells was approximated via reference gene primer amplification. Some clones are missing from TCRdb's copy, which holds only in-frame ones; the method was immunoSEQ multiplex PCR. The V and J calls and clone size were taken over from that table, and D and trimming were inferred from the DNA. The repertoire holds under 200,000 clones, with around 83% as singletons. The CDR3 is 13 amino acids. The germline V gene has CDR1 SGHDT and CDR2 YYEEEE. V lost 4 bases to trimming and J lost 5 bases; unmatched junction nucleotides: 5. The sequence derives from a human donor in a cohort sampled during active COVID-19. The sample was peripheral blood. The chain employs TRBV5-6 and TRBJ2-7; TRBD1 matches at 8 bases. CDR3 loop: CASSPTGGHEQYF. The CDR3, as DNA: TGTGCCAGCAGCCCTACAGGGGGTCACGAGCAGTACTTC.